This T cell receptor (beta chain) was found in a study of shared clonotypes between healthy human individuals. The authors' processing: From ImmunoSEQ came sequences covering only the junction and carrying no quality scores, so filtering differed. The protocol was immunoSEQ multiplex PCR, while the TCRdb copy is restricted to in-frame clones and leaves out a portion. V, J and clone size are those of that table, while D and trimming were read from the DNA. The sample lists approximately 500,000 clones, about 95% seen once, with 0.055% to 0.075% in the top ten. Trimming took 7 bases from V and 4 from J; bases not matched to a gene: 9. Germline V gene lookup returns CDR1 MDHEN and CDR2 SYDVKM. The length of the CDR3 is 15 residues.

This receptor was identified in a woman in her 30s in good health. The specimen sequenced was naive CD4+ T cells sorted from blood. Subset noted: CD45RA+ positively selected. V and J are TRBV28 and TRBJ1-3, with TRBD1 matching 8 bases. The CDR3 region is CASNTGQGEGNTIYF. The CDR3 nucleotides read TGTGCCAGCAACACAGGACAGGGCGAAGGAAACACCATATATTTT.